A selection of T cell receptor beta chains follows, all from one sample in a study of CD8 T cells in ankylosing spondylitis. TCRdb itself ran the 5' RACE reads through MiXCR, one entry per CDR3 protein. The table has fewer than 550,000 distinct CDR3 sequences, about 5% seen once. The sequenced sample was blood, either unsorted or a sorted T cell fraction (not recorded which). The source of these receptors is a male donor with ankylosing spondylitis. Each CDR3 is given with its conserved first and last residue. A D gene is named only where the DNA matches it firmly. A clone size is listed for some rows: how often the clone was seen (once, few, many), or a class if it is expanded.

V: TRBV7-9; J: TRBJ2-1; D: .; size: many; DNA: TGTGCCAGCAGCCCGCTCTGGAGCCATGAGCAGTTCTTC; CDR3: CASSPLWSHEQFF
V: TRBV27; J: TRBJ1-1; D: .; size: many; DNA: TGTGCCAGCAGTTTATGGCCCAACACTGAAGCTTTCTTT; CDR3: CASSLWPNTEAFF
V: TRBV4-1; J: TRBJ1-2; D: .; size: .; DNA: TGCGCCAGCAGCCTGGCTGTAGCTAACTATGGCTACACCTTC; CDR3: CASSLAVANYGYTF
V: TRBV20-1; J: TRBJ2-7; D: TRBD1; size: many; DNA: TGCAGTGCAGGGTGGGGGACAGGGGGAAGGGGCGAGCAGTACTTC; CDR3: CSAGWGTGGRGEQYF
V: TRBV5-5; J: TRBJ2-5; D: .; size: .; DNA: TGTGCCAGCAGCTACCAGGGGTTCCGCCAAGAGACCCAGTACTTC; CDR3: CASSYQGFRQETQYF
V: TRBV4-1; J: TRBJ2-7; D: .; size: many; DNA: TGCGCCAGCAGCCAGGGGACGTGGTACGAGCAGTACTTC; CDR3: CASSQGTWYEQYF
V: TRBV5-6; J: TRBJ2-7; D: TRBD2; size: many; DNA: TGTGCCAGCAGCAACCGGGACTATTTCTACGAGCAGTACTTC; CDR3: CASSNRDYFYEQYF
V: TRBV7-7; J: TRBJ2-3; D: .; size: .; DNA: TGTGCTAGCAGCTTAGAGGCGGGCCTCACAGATACGCAGTATTTT; CDR3: CASSLEAGLTDTQYF
V: TRBV4-3; J: TRBJ2-3; D: TRBD2; size: many; DNA: TGCGCCAGCAGCCAAGCAGGACTAGCCCTTGTTACAGATACGCAGTATTTT; CDR3: CASSQAGLALVTDTQYF
V: TRBV5-1; J: TRBJ2-5; D: .; size: many; DNA: TGCGCCAGCAGCTGGAGGGGGGCGGTAGAAGAGACCCAGTACTTC; CDR3: CASSWRGAVEETQYF
V: TRBV28; J: TRBJ1-2; D: .; size: many; DNA: TGTGCCAGCAGCACGGGATTCTTAGCTAACTATGGCTACACCTTC; CDR3: CASSTGFLANYGYTF
V: TRBV18; J: TRBJ2-3; D: TRBD2; size: .; DNA: TGTGCCAGCTCACAGGCTAGCGGGAGGGCAGATACGCAGTATTTT; CDR3: CASSQASGRADTQYF
V: TRBV20-1; J: TRBJ1-1; D: .; size: many; DNA: TGCAGTGCAACCTCTTTCCCGGGGAACACTGAAGCTTTCTTT; CDR3: CSATSFPGNTEAFF
V: TRBV20-1; J: TRBJ1-2; D: .; size: many; DNA: TGCAGTGCCCCTTGGGGGGGGGATCGCGGCTACACCTTC; CDR3: CSAPWGGDRGYTF
V: TRBV20-1; J: TRBJ1-2; D: .; size: many; DNA: TGCAGTGCTAGTGCACAGGGAAGAGGGTATGGCTACACCTTC; CDR3: CSASAQGRGYGYTF
V: TRBV29-1; J: TRBJ1-5; D: .; size: many; DNA: TGCAGCGTTGATCTCGACAAACGAGATCAGCCCCAGCATTTT; CDR3: CSVDLDKRDQPQHF
V: TRBV5-6; J: TRBJ1-6; D: TRBD1; size: few; DNA: TGTGCCAGCAGCTTGAGCAGGACAGGTTCACCCCTCCACTTT; CDR3: CASSLSRTGSPLHF
V: TRBV6-5; J: TRBJ2-1; D: TRBD2; size: many; DNA: TGTGCCAGCAGTTATTCCGGACTAGCGGGGACCCCCCGGGGGCAGTTCTTC; CDR3: CASSYSGLAGTPRGQFF
V: TRBV4-3; J: TRBJ2-7; D: .; size: .; DNA: TGCGCCAGCAGCCCCCTGGGGAGCGTCTACACCGAGCAGTACTTC; CDR3: CASSPLGSVYTEQYF
V: TRBV5-1; J: TRBJ2-1; D: TRBD2; size: few; DNA: TGCGCCAGCAGCCCAAGAGCGGGGGGCCCCCGGAATGAGCAGTTCTTC; CDR3: CASSPRAGGPRNEQFF
V: TRBV28; J: TRBJ2-1; D: TRBD2; size: .; DNA: TGTGCCACAAAAGGGTGGCTAGCGGGGTCCTACAATGAGCAGTTCTTC; CDR3: CATKGWLAGSYNEQFF
V: TRBV28; J: TRBJ1-1; D: .; size: many; DNA: TGTGCCAGCAGTCGAGGACCGACCATTATGAACACTGAAGCTTTCTTT; CDR3: CASSRGPTIMNTEAFF
V: TRBV7-8; J: TRBJ2-7; D: TRBD2; size: many; DNA: TGTGCCAGCAGCGTTACTAGCGCCTCCTACGAGCAGTACTTC; CDR3: CASSVTSASYEQYF
V: TRBV29-1; J: TRBJ1-3; D: .; size: many; DNA: TGCAGCGTTGACGGAGGGAACTCTGGAAACACCATATATTTT; CDR3: CSVDGGNSGNTIYF
V: TRBV6-2/TRBV6-3; J: TRBJ2-3; D: .; size: many; DNA: TGTGCCAGCAGTTACGGGGCTAGCAGGACAGATACGCAGTATTTT; CDR3: CASSYGASRTDTQYF
V: TRBV4-3; J: TRBJ2-7; D: TRBD1; size: many; DNA: TGCGCCAGCAGCCAAACCTGGACAGGGTTCTACGAGCAGTACTTC; CDR3: CASSQTWTGFYEQYF
V: TRBV7-6; J: TRBJ1-4; D: .; size: many; DNA: TGTGCCAGCAGCCCGGGTACGGATAATGAAAAACTGTTTTTT; CDR3: CASSPGTDNEKLFF
V: TRBV18; J: TRBJ2-7; D: TRBD2; size: .; DNA: TGTGCCAGCTCACCACCTAGCGGGAGGAGCTACGAGCAGTACTTC; CDR3: CASSPPSGRSYEQYF
V: TRBV24-1; J: TRBJ2-7; D: TRBD2; size: few; DNA: TGTGCCACCAGCGTAGCGGGGAGATACGAGCAGTACTTC; CDR3: CATSVAGRYEQYF
V: TRBV6-2/TRBV6-3; J: TRBJ2-7; D: .; size: many; DNA: TGTGCCAGCAGTTACGACTCCTACGAGCAGTACTTC; CDR3: CASSYDSYEQYF
V: TRBV6-1; J: TRBJ2-7; D: .; size: many; DNA: TGTGCCAGCTCCGTCTCCGGAGCCAACTACGAGCAGTACTTC; CDR3: CASSVSGANYEQYF
V: TRBV7-2; J: TRBJ2-1; D: .; size: many; DNA: TGTGCCAGCAGCTTAGTTTCCAGCAGCTCCTACAATGAGCAGTTCTTC; CDR3: CASSLVSSSSYNEQFF
V: TRBV7-3; J: TRBJ2-1; D: .; size: many; DNA: TGTGCCAGCAGCTTAACCTCTCGACATCTAGAAACCTACAATGAGCAGTTCTTC; CDR3: CASSLTSRHLETYNEQFF
V: TRBV6-5; J: TRBJ2-1; D: TRBD2; size: many; DNA: TGTGCCAGCAGTTATTCCCCTAGCGGGAGTGCCTACAATGAGCAGTTCTTC; CDR3: CASSYSPSGSAYNEQFF
V: TRBV20-1; J: TRBJ2-7; D: .; size: many; DNA: TGCAGTGCCACTCACGTCAGGGACGGGGAGCAGTACTTC; CDR3: CSATHVRDGEQYF
V: TRBV15; J: TRBJ2-2; D: TRBD1; size: .; DNA: TGTGCCACCAGCAGAGATGGGGACAGGGCGGTGGAGCTGTTTTTT; CDR3: CATSRDGDRAVELFF
V: TRBV5-1; J: TRBJ1-2; D: .; size: many; DNA: TGCGCCAGCAGCTTGAGGGCGGAGGGCTATGGCTACACCTTC; CDR3: CASSLRAEGYGYTF
V: TRBV12-3/TRBV12-4; J: TRBJ1-2; D: .; size: many; DNA: TGTGCCAGCAGAGCGGGTGGCTATGGCTACACCTTC; CDR3: CASRAGGYGYTF
V: TRBV28; J: TRBJ2-4; D: TRBD2; size: few; DNA: TGTGCCAGCACCTTAGGACTAGCGGCTAATTCTGCCAAAAACATTCAGTACTTC; CDR3: CASTLGLAANSAKNIQYF
V: TRBV20-1; J: TRBJ2-3; D: TRBD2; size: many; DNA: TGCAGTGCCGCGGGGGGTGGGGGGAGCCATACTTCCACAGATACGCAGTATTTT; CDR3: CSAAGGGGSHTSTDTQYF